A single sample gave rise to the 9 T cell receptor beta chains below, sequenced in a study of OX40 agonist ivuxolimab in advanced cancers. Library creation used the immunoSEQ multiplex PCR assay. TCRdb took over this immuneACCESS table, retaining in-frame rearrangements with V and J assigned. Such tables are incomplete; in checked studies, under half of the missing clones stem from an unresolved V gene, and the remainder is unexplained. Within this sample are 70,000 or so clones, with more than 80% of them counted one time only. Clones ranked in the top ten supply about 0.94% of the sample. Sequenced material: CD4+ or CD8+ T cells sorted from blood, taken in a trial of the OX40 agonist ivuxolimab. The receptors stem from an adult with an advanced solid tumor such as melanoma, head and neck, liver or kidney cancer.

The table lists this clone with a few counts. The chain couples TRBV7-6 to TRBJ2-5, with TRBD1 identical over 12 bases. CDR1 and CDR2 (germline): SGHVS, FNYEAQ. V gave up 5 bases and J gave up 5 bases; unmatched junction bases: 6. The CDR3 length is 15 residues. The CDR3 DNA reads TGTGCCAGCAGCGGGCGGGACAGGGGGCTCGAGACCCAGTACTTC. Translating it yields CASSGRDRGLETQYF.

This clone appeared a few times. V is TRBV5-6 and J is TRBJ2-3; D not resolved. The V end lost 4 bases, the J end lost 0 bases, and 3 bases lay between the germline ends. This CDR3 comprises 12 residues. Germline V lookup: CDR1 SGHDT, CDR2 YYEEEE. The CDR3 DNA reads as TGTGCCAGCAGCGAGAGCACAGATACGCAGTATTTT. Protein: CASSESTDTQYF.

This clone was seen only a few times. CDR3 DNA sequence: TGTGCCAGCAGCGAACAGGGGGGAAATAATTCACCCCTCCACTTT. Amino acids: CASSEQGGNNSPLHF. V is TRBV7-6 and J is TRBJ1-6, with 8 positions matching TRBD1. The CDR3 runs 15 residues. V lost 5 bases, J lost 5 bases, and 5 bases stayed unmatched. Per germline, CDR1 SGHVS and CDR2 FNYEAQ.

A single count supports this clone. The gene calls are TRBV9 and TRBJ2-2; 9 bases align to TRBD1. Germline V gives CDR1 SGDLS, CDR2 YYNGEE. V trimming: 1 base; J trimming: 0 bases; junction bases outside the gene matches: 4. This CDR3 contains 17 residues. The chain's CDR3 is CASSVSGTGPNTGELFF. The CDR3 DNA reads as TGTGCCAGCAGCGTATCCGGGACAGGGCCGAACACCGGGGAGCTGTTTTTT.

V usage is TRBV7-9 and J usage is TRBJ1-2; 8 bases align to TRBD1. CDR3 size: 14 residues. J gave up 6 bases and V 1 base, and 4 bases lay outside the gene matches. CDR1 and CDR2 from the germline V gene are SEHNR and FQNEAQ (reference sequence). The CDR3 region has the DNA TGTGCCAGCAGCTTAGAACAGGGGGAGAATGGCTACACCTTC. It yields the protein CASSLEQGENGYTF.

The CDR3 protein is CASSPQGRMNTEAFF. As DNA, the CDR3 is TGTGCCAGCAGCCCGCAGGGGCGGATGAACACTGAAGCTTTCTTT. This rearrangement joins TRBV7-8 to TRBJ1-1, with D perhaps TRBD1 (6 bases). The V end was cut by 5 bases, the J end by 0 bases, with 13 bases between. CDR1 and CDR2 from the germline V gene are SGHVS and FQNEAQ. This CDR3 region has 15 residues.

The chain has TRBV29-1 and TRBJ2-2; TRBD1 aligns across 8 bases. The CDR3 runs 14 residues. Germline CDR1 and CDR2: SQVTM and ANQGSEA. V trimming: 6 bases; J trimming: 3 bases; junction bases outside the gene matches: 6. CDR3 sequence: CSVAGGAYTGELFF. DNA for the CDR3: TGCAGCGTAGCAGGGGGCGCGTACACCGGGGAGCTGTTTTTT.

The chain couples TRBV19 to TRBJ2-6, with TRBD2 identical over 7 bases. V gave up 7 bases and J gave up 0 bases; unmatched junction bases: 6. This CDR3 has 16 amino acids. Germline V CDR1 and CDR2: LNHDA, SQIVND (reference sequence). The CDR3: CASIDSGGSGANVLTF. CDR3 DNA sequence: TGTGCCAGTATCGATTCGGGGGGCTCTGGGGCCAACGTCCTGACTTTC.

CDR3 protein: CASSIVSGRGNTGELFF. The DNA for the CDR3 is TGTGCCAGTAGTATAGTTTCGGGAAGGGGGAACACCGGGGAGCTGTTTTTT. The chain is built from TRBV19 and TRBJ2-2; D is possibly TRBD1 or TRBD2 (5 bases each). V was cut by 1 base and J by 1 base, with 13 bases left in between. The CDR3 is 17 residues long. Germline V gives CDR1 LNHDA, CDR2 SQIVND (reference sequence).